The clone carrying this TCR beta chain has a handful of counts. When sampled, the donors appeared nominally healthy, though they likely had unrecorded immune exposures. The PCR used 60 Vbeta and 13 Jbeta primers. Only in-frame clones appear in the TCRdb table, and some are missing; sequencing was by immunoSEQ multiplex PCR. The sample has 90,000 to 110,000 clones; 10% to 15% are singletons. This entry belongs to a study of cytomegalovirus exposure and HLA in healthy donors. Germline loops: CDR1 GTSNPN, CDR2 SVGIG (reference sequence). Trimming took 3 bases from V and 3 from J, leaving 6 bases between them. CDR3 length equals 11 residues.

The rearrangement uses TRBV30 and TRBJ2-7; the D gene is possibly TRBD2 (6 bases). Sequencing used PBMCs. This receptor was taken from a middle-aged man in good health and CMV-seropositive. CDR3 protein: CAWSGSYEQYF. CDR3 DNA sequence: TGTGCCTGGAGCGGGAGCTACGAGCAGTACTTC.